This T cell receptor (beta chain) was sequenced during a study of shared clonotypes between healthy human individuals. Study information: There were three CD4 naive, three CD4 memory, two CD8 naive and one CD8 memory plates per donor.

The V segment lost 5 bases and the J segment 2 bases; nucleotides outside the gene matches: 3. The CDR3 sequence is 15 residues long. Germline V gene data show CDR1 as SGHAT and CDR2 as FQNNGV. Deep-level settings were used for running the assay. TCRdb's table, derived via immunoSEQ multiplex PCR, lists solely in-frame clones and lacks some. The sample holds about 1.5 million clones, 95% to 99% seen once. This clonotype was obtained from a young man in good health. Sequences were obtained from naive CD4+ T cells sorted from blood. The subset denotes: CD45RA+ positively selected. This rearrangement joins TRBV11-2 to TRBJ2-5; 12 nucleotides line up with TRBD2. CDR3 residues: CASSAGTSGQETQYF. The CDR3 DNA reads TGTGCCAGCAGCGCAGGGACTAGCGGGCAAGAGACCCAGTACTTC.